This T cell receptor (beta chain) was observed in a study of blood T cell repertoires in COVID-19 (dated by TCRdb to about 2020). General notes on the study: Samples covering the acute and convalescent phases of COVID-19 were provided by collaborators in the United States, Italy and Spain. The material from the prospective study consisted of cDNA or gDNA derived from T cells, B-cell-depleted T cells, or PBMCs. Deeply sampled blood TCRbeta repertoires from subjects exposed to, actively infected with, or recovered from COVID-19 were included in the dataset. The repertoires were released in a freely available public database meant as a resource for research on the immune response to SARS-CoV-2. Samples were obtained from the ongoing ImmuneRACE study (first 160 participants) and from 1,000 to 1,500 subjects provided by 6 global collaborators. Sample metadata almost always included a de-identified subject ID, COVID-19 status, age in years and sex. Where available, HLA class I and class II types were taken from metadata supplied by the sample provider and were not determined by assay-based typing. Results and caveats for the whole study, not just this receptor: The quantity of clinical and demographic metadata differed by source and by participant and was supplied without curation.

TCRbeta CDR3 regions were amplified from genomic DNA using the immunoSEQ Assay, a bias-controlled multiplex PCR. Turning to the authors' computational methods: Nucleated cell counts per sample were estimated from amplification of reference gene primers within the assay. Sequence reads were collapsed and filtered to measure the absolute abundance of every unique TCRbeta CDR3 rearrangement. For each sample, productive Simpson clonality was calculated as the square root of Simpson's diversity index over productive rearrangements. Held by TCRdb, this immuneACCESS table contains in-frame sequences only and omits some clones. Under half of the omission traces to an unresolved V gene where checked; the cause of the rest is unknown. V, J and clone size reflect that table, while D and trimming were determined from the DNA. For this sample the table gives 140,000 to 150,000 clones, of which more than 75% were detected only once. Approximately 6% of the sample rests with the top ten.

Between the V and J ends, shortened by 0 bases and 2 bases respectively, the junction contains 17 bases. Via the germline V gene (reference sequence), CDR1 is LGHDT and CDR2 YNNKEL. From its cysteine to its phenylalanine, the CDR3 spans 18 amino acids. The DNA shown is the 54-base CDR3, in frame from base 1. On this clone: The antigen it recognizes is unknown. No base-level quality is on record; no much larger clone is a single base apart.

Enrolling through a virtual design, the prospective study's participants ranged in age from roughly 18 to 95 years and lived across about two dozen United States geographic areas. To assign participants to cohorts, the prospective study relied on clinical history that participants themselves reported in a screening survey and a study questionnaire. Recovered participants in ImmuneRACE Cohort 3 were defined as having two consecutive negative NP/OP PCR tests, clearance from a healthcare professional, or resolution of symptoms. Mobile phlebotomists in the prospective study collected whole blood, serum and a nasopharyngeal or oropharyngeal swab from every participant. Additional blood draws and questionnaires over an approximately 2-month period could optionally be provided by prospective study participants. Before DNA extraction, prospective study blood samples were shipped either frozen or at room temperature.

The rearrangement joined TRBV3-1 (or the pseudogene TRBV3-2) to TRBJ2-1; tentative D gene TRBD1, with 6 bases matching. This clonotype was sampled from a woman aged 50 to 65 who had recovered from COVID-19. Source material: PBMCs or T cells enriched from blood (not recorded which). The nucleotide sequence reads TGTGCCAGCAGCCAAGATCCACGACAGGCATCACCCTACAATGAGCAGTTCTTC. The resulting protein is CASSQDPRQASPYNEQFF.